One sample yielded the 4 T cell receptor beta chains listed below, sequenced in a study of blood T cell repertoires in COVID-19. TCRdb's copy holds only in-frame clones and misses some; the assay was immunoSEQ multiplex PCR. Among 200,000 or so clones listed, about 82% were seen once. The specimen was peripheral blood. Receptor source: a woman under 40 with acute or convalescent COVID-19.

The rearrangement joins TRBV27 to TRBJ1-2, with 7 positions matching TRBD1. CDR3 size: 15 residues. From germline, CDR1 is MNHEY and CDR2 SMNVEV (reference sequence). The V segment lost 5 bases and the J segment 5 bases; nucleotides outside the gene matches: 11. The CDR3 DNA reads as TGTGCCAGCAGTCCCCTGACAGGGAAATTGTATGGCTACACCTTC. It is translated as CASSPLTGKLYGYTF.

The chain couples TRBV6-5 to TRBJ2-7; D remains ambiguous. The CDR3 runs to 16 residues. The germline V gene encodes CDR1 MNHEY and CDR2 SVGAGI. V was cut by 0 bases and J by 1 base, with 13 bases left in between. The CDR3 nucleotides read TGTGCCAGCAGTTACTCGAGGCTTCCCTTATCCTACGAGCAGTACTTC. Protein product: CASSYSRLPLSYEQYF.

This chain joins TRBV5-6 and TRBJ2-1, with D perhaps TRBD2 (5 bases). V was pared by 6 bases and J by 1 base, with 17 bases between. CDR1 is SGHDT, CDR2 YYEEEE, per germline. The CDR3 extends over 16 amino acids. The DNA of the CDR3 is TGTGCCAGCATCGAATGGGCGGACTTTTCCTACAATGAGCAGTTCTTC. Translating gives CASIEWADFSYNEQFF.

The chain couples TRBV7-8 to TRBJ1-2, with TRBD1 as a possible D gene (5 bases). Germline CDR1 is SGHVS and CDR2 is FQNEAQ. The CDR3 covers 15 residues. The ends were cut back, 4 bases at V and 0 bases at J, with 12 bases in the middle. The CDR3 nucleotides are TGTGCCAGCAGCTCTCAGGGTAGGGCTAACTATGGCTACACCTTC. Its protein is CASSSQGRANYGYTF. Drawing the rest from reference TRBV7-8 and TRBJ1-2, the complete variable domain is GAGVSQSPRYKVAKRGQDVALRCDPISGHVSLFWYQQALGQGPEFLTYFQNEAQLDKSGLPSDRFFAERPEGSVSTLKIQRTQQEDSAVYLCASSSQGRANYGYTFGSGTRLTVV.